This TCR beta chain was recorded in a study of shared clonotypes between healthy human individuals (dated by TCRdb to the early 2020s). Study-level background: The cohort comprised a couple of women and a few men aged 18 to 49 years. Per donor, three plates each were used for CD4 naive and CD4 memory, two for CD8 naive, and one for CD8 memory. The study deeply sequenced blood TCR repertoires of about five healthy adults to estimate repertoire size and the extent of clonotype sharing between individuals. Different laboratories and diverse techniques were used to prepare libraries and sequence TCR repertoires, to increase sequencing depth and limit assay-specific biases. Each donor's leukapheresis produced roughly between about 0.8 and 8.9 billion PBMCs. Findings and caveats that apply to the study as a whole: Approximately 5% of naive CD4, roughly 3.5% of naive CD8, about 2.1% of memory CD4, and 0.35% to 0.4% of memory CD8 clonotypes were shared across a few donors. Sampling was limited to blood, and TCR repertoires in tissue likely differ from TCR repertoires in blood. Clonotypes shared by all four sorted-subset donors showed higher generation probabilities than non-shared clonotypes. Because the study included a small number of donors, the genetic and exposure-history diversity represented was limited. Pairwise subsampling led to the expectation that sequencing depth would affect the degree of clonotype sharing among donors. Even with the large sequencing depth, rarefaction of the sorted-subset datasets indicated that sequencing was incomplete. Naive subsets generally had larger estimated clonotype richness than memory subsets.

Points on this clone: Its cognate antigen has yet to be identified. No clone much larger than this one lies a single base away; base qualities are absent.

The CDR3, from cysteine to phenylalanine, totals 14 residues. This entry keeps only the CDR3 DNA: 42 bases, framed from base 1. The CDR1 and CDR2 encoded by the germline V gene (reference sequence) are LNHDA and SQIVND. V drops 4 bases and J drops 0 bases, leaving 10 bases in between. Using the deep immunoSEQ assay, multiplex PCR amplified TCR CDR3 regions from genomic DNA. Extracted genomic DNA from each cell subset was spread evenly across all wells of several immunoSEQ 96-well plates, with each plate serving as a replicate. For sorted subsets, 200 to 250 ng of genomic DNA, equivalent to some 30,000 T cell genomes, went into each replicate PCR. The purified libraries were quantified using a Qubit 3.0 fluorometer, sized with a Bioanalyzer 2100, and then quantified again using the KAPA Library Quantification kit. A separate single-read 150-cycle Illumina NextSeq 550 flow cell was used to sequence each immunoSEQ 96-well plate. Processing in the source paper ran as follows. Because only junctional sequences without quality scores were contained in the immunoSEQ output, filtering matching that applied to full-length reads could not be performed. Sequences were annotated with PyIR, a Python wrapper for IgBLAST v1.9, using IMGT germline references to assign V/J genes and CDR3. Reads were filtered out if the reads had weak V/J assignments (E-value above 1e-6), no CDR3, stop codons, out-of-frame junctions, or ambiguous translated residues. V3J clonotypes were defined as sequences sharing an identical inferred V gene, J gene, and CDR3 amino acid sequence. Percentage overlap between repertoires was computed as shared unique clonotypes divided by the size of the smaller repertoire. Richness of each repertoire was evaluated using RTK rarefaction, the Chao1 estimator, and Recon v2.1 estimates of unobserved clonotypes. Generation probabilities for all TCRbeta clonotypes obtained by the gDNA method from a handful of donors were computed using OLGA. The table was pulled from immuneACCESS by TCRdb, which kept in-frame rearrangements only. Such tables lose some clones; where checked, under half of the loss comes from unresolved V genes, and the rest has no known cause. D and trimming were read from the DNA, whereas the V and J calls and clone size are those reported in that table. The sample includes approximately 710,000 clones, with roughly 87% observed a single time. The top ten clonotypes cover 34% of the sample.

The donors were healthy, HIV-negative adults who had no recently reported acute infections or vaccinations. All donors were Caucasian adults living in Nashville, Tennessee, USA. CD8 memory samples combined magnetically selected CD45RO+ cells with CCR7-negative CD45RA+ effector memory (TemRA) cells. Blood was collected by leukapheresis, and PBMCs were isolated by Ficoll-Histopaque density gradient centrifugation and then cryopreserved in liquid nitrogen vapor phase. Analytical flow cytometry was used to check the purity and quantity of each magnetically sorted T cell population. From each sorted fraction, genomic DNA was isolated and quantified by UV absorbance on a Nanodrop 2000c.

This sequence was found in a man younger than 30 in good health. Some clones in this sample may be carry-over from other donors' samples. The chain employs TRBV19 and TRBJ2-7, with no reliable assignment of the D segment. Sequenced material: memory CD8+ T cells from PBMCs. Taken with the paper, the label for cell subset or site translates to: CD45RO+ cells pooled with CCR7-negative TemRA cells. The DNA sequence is TGTGCCAGTAGTAATATCGGTAGCTCCTACGAGCAGTACTTC. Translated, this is CASSNIGSSYEQYF.